A selection of T cell receptor beta chains follows, all from one sample in a study of identical twins. Each CDR3 protein gets one entry after TCRdb re-called the 5' RACE reads with MiXCR. In the table there are roughly 240,000 distinct CDR3 sequences, 7% of which are singletons. These data were also filed under a second study, of yellow fever vaccine responses in identical twins.

Sequenced: memory (CD45RO+) T cells sorted from blood. The receptor set was obtained from a woman younger than 35 in good health. CDR3s include the opening cysteine and the closing phenylalanine or tryptophan. Fields, in order: D gene, clone size, V gene, J gene, CDR3 DNA, CDR3 protein. D genes are given only for firm matches. Some rows have no size entry. The others give once, few or many, or a class for an expanded clone.

>-|many|TRBV3-2|TRBJ2-2
TGTGCCAGCAGCCTCTTTCTGACTAGCATTTACACCGGGGAGCTGTTTTTT
CASSLFLTSIYTGELFF
>-|few|TRBV7-8|TRBJ1-2
TGTGCCAGCAGCTTAGCGGGGCGGCAGAACTATGGCTACACCTTC
CASSLAGRQNYGYTF
>TRBD1|few|TRBV28|TRBJ1-5
TGTGCCAGCAGTAGCCTCACAGGGGTTCATCAGCCCCAGCATTTT
CASSSLTGVHQPQHF
>-|many|TRBV18|TRBJ2-5
TGTGCCAGCTCACTCAGTTCGGGGGCGACCCAGTACTTC
CASSLSSGATQYF
>-|few|TRBV6-1|TRBJ2-2
TGTGCCAGCACCCCTTGGGGGGCCACGACCGGGGAGCTGTTTTTT
CASTPWGATTGELFF
>TRBD1|many|TRBV29-1|TRBJ1-1
TGCAGCGTTGAAACTTACAGGGGCACTGAAGCTTTCTTT
CSVETYRGTEAFF
>TRBD2|-|TRBV7-8|TRBJ2-2
TGTGCCAGCAGCTCTAGGACTAGCGGGAGGGATTCACCAAACACCGGGGAGCTGTTTTTT
CASSSRTSGRDSPNTGELFF
>-|few|TRBV15|TRBJ2-1
TGTGCCACCAGCAGAGACGCCGGGGCCCTGGGCAATGAGCAGTTCTTC
CATSRDAGALGNEQFF
>-|-|TRBV5-6|TRBJ2-1
TGTGCCAGCAGCGGTGACTACTATGGCAATGAGCAGTTCTTC
CASSGDYYGNEQFF
>-|few|TRBV3-1|TRBJ2-1
TGTGCCAGCAGCCCCGACGGGGGCAGTTACAATGAGCAGTTCTTC
CASSPDGGSYNEQFF
>-|-|TRBV27|TRBJ2-1
TGTGCCAGCAGTTCTAGGACCGGGATGGTTGAGCAGTTCTTC
CASSSRTGMVEQFF
>TRBD1|few|TRBV29-1|TRBJ2-7
TGCAGCGCTCCGGGACAGGGTCCATACGAGCAGTACTTC
CSAPGQGPYEQYF
>-|-|TRBV9|TRBJ2-3
TGTGCCAGCAGCGTAGAAGGTTCCTGGGCAGATACGCAGTATTTT
CASSVEGSWADTQYF
>-|many|TRBV29-1|TRBJ2-7
TGCAGCGTCTTGGACCGCGTCCTTTCCTACGAGCAGTACTTC
CSVLDRVLSYEQYF
>TRBD2|few|TRBV12-3/TRBV12-4|TRBJ2-5
TGTGCCAGCACTCCGGGGGGATTAACCCAAGAGACCCAGTACTTC
CASTPGGLTQETQYF
>-|few|TRBV10-3|TRBJ2-7
TGTGCCATCAGTCCCTTGTCGGGGGATGGCGAGCAGTACTTC
CAISPLSGDGEQYF
>TRBD2|many|TRBV4-1|TRBJ2-7
TGCGCCAGCAGCCAAGATCCTCTGTCGACTAGCGGGAGGGGCTACGAGCAGTACTTC
CASSQDPLSTSGRGYEQYF
>TRBD2|few|TRBV20-1|TRBJ2-3
TGCAGTGCTGAGCGGGGGACCCTCACAGATACGCAGTATTTT
CSAERGTLTDTQYF
>-|many|TRBV4-1|TRBJ2-6
TGCGCCAGCAGCCAAGTGGACATGGGGTTCTCTGGGGCCAACGTCCTGACTTTC
CASSQVDMGFSGANVLTF
>-|few|TRBV5-5|TRBJ2-1
TGTGCCAGTGTCCAGGGAGCCTACAATGAGCAGTTCTTC
CASVQGAYNEQFF
>-|few|TRBV4-2|TRBJ2-1
TGTGCCAGCAGCCAAGCTAGCGCTTACAATGAGCAGTTCTTC
CASSQASAYNEQFF
>TRBD1|many|TRBV29-1|TRBJ2-3
TGCAGCGTTGGCGAGGGGGCGAACACAGATACGCAGTATTTT
CSVGEGANTDTQYF
>TRBD1|few|TRBV4-2|TRBJ2-2
TGTGCCAGCAGTCAAAAAACCGGGACAGGGAACACCGGGGAGCTGTTTTTT
CASSQKTGTGNTGELFF
>-|few|TRBV25-1|TRBJ2-3
TGTGCCAGCAAGCCGAACGGGGGCACAGATACGCAGTATTTT
CASKPNGGTDTQYF
>TRBD1|many|TRBV10-2|TRBJ1-2
TGCGCCAGCACAGACAGGGGTCCGGGCGGCTACACCTTC
CASTDRGPGGYTF
>TRBD2|-|TRBV28|TRBJ2-7
TGTGCCACCCACGCGGGAGGACACTACGAGCAGTACTTC
CATHAGGHYEQYF
>-|few|TRBV4-2|TRBJ1-6
TGTGCCAGCACCACAGAATCAGGGCACCAGAATTCACCCCTCCACTTT
CASTTESGHQNSPLHF
>TRBD1|few|TRBV3-1|TRBJ1-6
TGTGCCAGCAGCCATGACAGGGGGAATTCACCCCTCCACTTT
CASSHDRGNSPLHF
>-|many|TRBV3-1|TRBJ2-1
TGTGCCAGCAGCCACCTGGAGAGTTCCTACAATGAGCAGTTCTTC
CASSHLESSYNEQFF
>-|many|TRBV29-1|TRBJ2-5
TGCAGCGTTGTAGGGCTCCCGGGCCCTGGGGCCCAGTACTTC
CSVVGLPGPGAQYF
>-|many|TRBV5-1|TRBJ2-3
TGCGCCAGCAGCTTAGGTGACGGAGGCACAGATACGCAGTATTTT
CASSLGDGGTDTQYF
>TRBD2|many|TRBV4-1|TRBJ2-2
TGCGCCAGCAGCCAAGATATAGCGGGGGGGACCGGGGAGCTGTTTTTT
CASSQDIAGGTGELFF
>TRBD1|-|TRBV19|TRBJ2-1
TGTGCCAGTACCTCCGGGACAGGGAAGCGGGAGCAGTTCTTC
CASTSGTGKREQFF
>-|few|TRBV9|TRBJ2-5
TGTGCCAGCAGCGTACAACCTCAAGAGACCCAGTACTTC
CASSVQPQETQYF
>-|-|TRBV28|TRBJ1-2
TGTGCCAGCAGTGCGACAGACCCCTATGGCTACACCTTC
CASSATDPYGYTF
>TRBD1|many|TRBV10-3|TRBJ1-6
TGTGCCATCAAAGGATCCCAGGGGGACAATTCACCCCTCCACTTT
CAIKGSQGDNSPLHF
>TRBD2|few|TRBV13|TRBJ2-3
TGTGCCAGCAGCTTTAGCGGGAGAACAGATACGCAGTATTTT
CASSFSGRTDTQYF
>TRBD1|many|TRBV6-1|TRBJ2-2
TGTGCCACCCGCCGGGACAGCTACACCGGGGAGCTGTTTTTT
CATRRDSYTGELFF
>-|once|TRBV19|TRBJ2-1
TGTGCCACGACAGCTCCGGGGGAGCGCTACAATGAGCAGTTCTTC
CATTAPGERYNEQFF
>-|many|TRBV29-1|TRBJ1-3
TGCAGCGTTGAAAAACCAGGGCCTGGAAACACCATATATTTT
CSVEKPGPGNTIYF
>TRBD2|-|TRBV28|TRBJ2-5
TGTGCCAGCAGGTCTAGCGGGGGCCTTCAAGAGACCCAGTACTTC
CASRSSGGLQETQYF
>-|-|TRBV7-9|TRBJ2-1
TGTGCCAGCAGCGCACCCTTGCGGGACAGATCCTACAATGAGCAGTTCTTC
CASSAPLRDRSYNEQFF
>TRBD1|-|TRBV6-2/TRBV6-3|TRBJ1-5
TGTGCCAGCAGTTCTGGACAGGGAGCGAGTCAGCCCCAGCATTTT
CASSSGQGASQPQHF
>TRBD1|few|TRBV12-3/TRBV12-4|TRBJ2-2
TGTGCCAGCAGTTTTCCGAGACAGGGCGGCACCGGGGAGCTGTTTTTT
CASSFPRQGGTGELFF